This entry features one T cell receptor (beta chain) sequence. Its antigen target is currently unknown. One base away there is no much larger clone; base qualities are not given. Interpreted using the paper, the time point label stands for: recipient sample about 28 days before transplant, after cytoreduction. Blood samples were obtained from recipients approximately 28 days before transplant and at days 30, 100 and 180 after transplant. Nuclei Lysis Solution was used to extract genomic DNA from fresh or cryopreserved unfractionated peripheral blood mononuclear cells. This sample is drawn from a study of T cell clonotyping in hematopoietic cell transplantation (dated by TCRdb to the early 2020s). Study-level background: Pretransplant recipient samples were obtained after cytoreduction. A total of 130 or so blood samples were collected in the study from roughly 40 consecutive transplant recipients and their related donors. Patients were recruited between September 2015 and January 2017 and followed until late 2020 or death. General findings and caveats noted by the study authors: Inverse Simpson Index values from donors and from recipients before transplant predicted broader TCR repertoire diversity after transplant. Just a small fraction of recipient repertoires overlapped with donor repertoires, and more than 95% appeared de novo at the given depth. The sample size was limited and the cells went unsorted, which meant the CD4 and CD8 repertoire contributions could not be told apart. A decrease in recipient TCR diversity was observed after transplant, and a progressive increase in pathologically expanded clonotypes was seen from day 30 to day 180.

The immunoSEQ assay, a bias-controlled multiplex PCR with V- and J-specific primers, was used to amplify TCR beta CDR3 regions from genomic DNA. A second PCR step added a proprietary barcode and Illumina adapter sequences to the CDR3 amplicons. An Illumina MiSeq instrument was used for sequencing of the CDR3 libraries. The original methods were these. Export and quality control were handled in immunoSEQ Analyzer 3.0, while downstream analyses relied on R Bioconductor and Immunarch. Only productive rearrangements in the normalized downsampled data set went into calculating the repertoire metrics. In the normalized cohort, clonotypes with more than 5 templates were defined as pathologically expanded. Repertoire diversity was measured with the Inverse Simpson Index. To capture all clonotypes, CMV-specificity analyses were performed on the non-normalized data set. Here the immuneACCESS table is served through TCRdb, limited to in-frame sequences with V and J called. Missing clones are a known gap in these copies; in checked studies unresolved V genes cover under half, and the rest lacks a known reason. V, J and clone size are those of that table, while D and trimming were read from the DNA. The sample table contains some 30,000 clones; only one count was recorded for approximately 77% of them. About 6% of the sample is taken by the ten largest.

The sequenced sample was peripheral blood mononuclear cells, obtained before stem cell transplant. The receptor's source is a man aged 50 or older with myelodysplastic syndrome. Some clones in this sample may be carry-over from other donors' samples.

The CDR3 amino acid sequence is: CASSYPSGHEQYF. The base sequence is TGTGCCAGCAGTTACCCGTCCGGCCACGAGCAGTACTTC. This receptor chain uses TRBV6-6 and TRBJ2-7; there is no confident call for the D gene. The CDR3 starts with the cysteine, ends with the phenylalanine, and has 13 residues. The retained sequence is limited to the CDR3, 39 bases, with the frame set at the first base. CDR1 and CDR2 are drawn from the germline V gene (reference sequence): MNHNY, SVGAGI. Between the V and J ends, shortened by 2 bases and 5 bases respectively, the junction contains 10 bases.